A selection of T cell receptor beta chains follows, all from one sample in a study. TCRdb ran MiXCR on the RT-PCR reads and lists one entry per CDR3 protein. The data hold about 680,000 distinct CDR3 sequences, with approximately 15% observed a single time. Sequencing was performed on memory CD4+ T cells from blood. The receptor source for this set is a female donor in good health, serving as a healthy control. Each CDR3 is given with its conserved first and last residue. The D gene is left open where the match is weak. Size is omitted from some rows. Given values are once, few, many or a class for expanded clones.

V gene	J gene	clone size	D gene	CDR3 DNA	CDR3 protein
TRBV27	TRBJ2-7	NA	NA	TGTGCCAGCAGTTTAATTGGACAAAACTACGAGCAGTACTTC	CASSLIGQNYEQYF
TRBV5-1	TRBJ1-6	many	NA	TGCGCCAGCAGCCGGGAGGGGGTGAATTCACCCCTCCACTTT	CASSREGVNSPLHF
TRBV12-3/TRBV12-4	TRBJ1-5	many	TRBD1	TGTGCCAGCCAATATCAGGGGGCTGGCAATCAGCCCCAGCATTTT	CASQYQGAGNQPQHF
TRBV7-9	TRBJ1-1	many	NA	TGTGCCAGCAGCTTACAGGGTCTCACTGAAGCTTTCTTT	CASSLQGLTEAFF
TRBV7-2	TRBJ2-7	many	NA	TGTGCCAGCAGCTCAAGTGGGATCCCCTACGAGCAGTACTTC	CASSSSGIPYEQYF
TRBV7-2	TRBJ2-7	NA	TRBD1	TGTGCCAGCAGTTCTGACAGGGCCCTTTCCGAGCAGTACTTC	CASSSDRALSEQYF
TRBV7-3	TRBJ2-2	once	NA	TGTGCCAGCAGCGAAACGCCCACCGGGGAGCTGTTTTTT	CASSETPTGELFF
TRBV24-1	TRBJ1-2	NA	TRBD1	TGTGCCACCAGTGATATGGGACAGGGGGCAGGAGGCTACACCTTC	CATSDMGQGAGGYTF
TRBV3-1	TRBJ1-2	few	NA	TGTGCCAGCAGCCAAAGTCTCATCCTAGCTAACTATGGCTACACCTTC	CASSQSLILANYGYTF
TRBV12-3/TRBV12-4	TRBJ1-2	NA	NA	TGTGCCAGCAGTTTGTGGGGAGAAGGCTACACCTTC	CASSLWGEGYTF
TRBV5-1	TRBJ2-7	NA	TRBD1	TGCGCCAGCAGCACAGGAGGACAGGGGGCGGGCGAGCAGTACTTC	CASSTGGQGAGEQYF
TRBV4-1	TRBJ1-5	few	TRBD1	TGCGCCAGCAGCCCAGGGGGTTTGGCTGGAGGCCGATATCAGCCCCAGCATTTT	CASSPGGLAGGRYQPQHF
TRBV19	TRBJ1-5	NA	NA	TGTGCCAGTAGTCGAGGGCAGCCCCAGCATTTT	CASSRGQPQHF
TRBV7-2	TRBJ2-7	many	NA	TGTGCCAGCAGGCTACGTATGAGCTCCTACGAGCAGTACTTC	CASRLRMSSYEQYF
TRBV20-1	TRBJ2-4	few	NA	TGCAGTGCTGTATTACGCTATGGGGGTTCCAAAAACATTCAGTACTTC	CSAVLRYGGSKNIQYF
TRBV5-1	TRBJ1-2	many	TRBD1	TGCGCCAGCAGCGTGGGACAGGCACCAGGCTACACCTTC	CASSVGQAPGYTF
TRBV27	TRBJ2-2	many	NA	TGTGCCAGCAGTTTAATGGAGAGGACCGGGGAGCTGTTTTTT	CASSLMERTGELFF
TRBV5-5	TRBJ2-7	many	NA	TGTGCCAGCAGCTTGGCCCAACAGTCCTACGAGCAGTACTTC	CASSLAQQSYEQYF
TRBV10-3	TRBJ1-5	many	NA	TGTGCCATCAGTTCCGGCACCAATCAGCCCCAGCATTTT	CAISSGTNQPQHF
TRBV7-2	TRBJ2-7	few	NA	TGTGCCAGCAGCTTATGGGGTTCAGTGAATTACGAGCAGTACTTC	CASSLWGSVNYEQYF
TRBV20-1	TRBJ2-1	NA	TRBD2	TGCAGTGCTAGGTGGGAGGGCCTTTACGAGCAGTTCTTC	CSARWEGLYEQFF
TRBV3-1	TRBJ1-1	NA	NA	TGTGCCAGCAGCCAAGATGGACAAATGAACACTGAAGCTTTCTTT	CASSQDGQMNTEAFF
TRBV19	TRBJ2-5	NA	TRBD1	TGTGCCAGTGCCGGGACAGGGAATTGGCTGGAGACCCAGTACTTC	CASAGTGNWLETQYF
TRBV3-1	TRBJ2-1	many	TRBD2	TGTGCCAGCAGGGGCCTAGCGGGAAGTCGCCATGAGCAGTTCTTC	CASRGLAGSRHEQFF
TRBV5-1	TRBJ2-5	NA	TRBD2	TGCGCCAGCAGCTTTACGGGAGGTCGGCAAGAGACCCAGTACTTC	CASSFTGGRQETQYF
TRBV6-2/TRBV6-3	TRBJ2-7	NA	TRBD1	TGTGCCAGCAGGGGAATTGGACAGGGGTCGACCTACGAGCAGTACTTC	CASRGIGQGSTYEQYF
TRBV5-1	TRBJ2-7	many	TRBD2	TGCGCCAGCAGCTTGAACGACGGAGCCTGGGAGGGGCAGTACTTC	CASSLNDGAWEGQYF
TRBV5-1	TRBJ2-7	NA	TRBD1	TGCGCCAGCACCATCCGGCAGGGGGCGCGGGAGCAGTACTTC	CASTIRQGAREQYF
TRBV7-8	TRBJ1-1	few	NA	TGTGCCAGCAGCTTATGGGGGGTCGAAGGCACTGAAGCTTTCTTT	CASSLWGVEGTEAFF
TRBV20-1	TRBJ2-5	many	NA	TGCAGTGTCGTGGAGGGAGTAGAGACCCAGTACTTC	CSVVEGVETQYF
TRBV5-1	TRBJ2-1	many	TRBD2	TGCGCCAGCAGCTTGGCCGGGGGAGGGGACAATGAGCAGTTCTTC	CASSLAGGGDNEQFF
TRBV20-1	TRBJ1-1	NA	TRBD1	TGCAGTGCTAGAGACCCGGGACAGGGAAGGACTGAAGCTTTCTTT	CSARDPGQGRTEAFF
TRBV5-8	TRBJ1-1	few	TRBD1	TGTGCCAGCAGCTCCACAGGGGGCGCAGACACTGAAGCTTTCTTT	CASSSTGGADTEAFF
TRBV6-5	TRBJ2-1	NA	NA	TGTGCCAGCAGTTATGGGGTTTTGGGCTACAATGAGCAGTTCTTC	CASSYGVLGYNEQFF
TRBV5-1	TRBJ2-1	few	TRBD2	TGCGCCAGCAGCGAGACTAGCGGGGCCCCCAATGAGCAGTTCTTC	CASSETSGAPNEQFF
TRBV29-1	TRBJ2-5	many	TRBD1	TGCAGCCAATCCGGGGGACAGGGACAAGAGACCCAGTACTTC	CSQSGGQGQETQYF
TRBV9	TRBJ2-3	NA	TRBD2	TGTGCCAGCAGCGTTCCAACTAGCGCCCCCCCGGATACGCAGTATTTT	CASSVPTSAPPDTQYF
TRBV5-1	TRBJ2-1	NA	TRBD1	TGCGCCAGCAGCCCGATAGGACAGGGTACGAATGAGCAGTTCTTC	CASSPIGQGTNEQFF
TRBV9	TRBJ1-2	few	NA	TGTGCCAGCAGCGTAGCTCCAGGCGTCGACTATGGCTACACCTTC	CASSVAPGVDYGYTF
TRBV9	TRBJ1-1	NA	NA	TGTGCCAGCACCCCAAGGCAGGGTATGAACACTGAAGCTTTCTTT	CASTPRQGMNTEAFF
TRBV3-1	TRBJ2-2	NA	NA	TGTGCCAGCAGCCTCGCCGGGTCCAGGAGGGAGCTGTTTTTT	CASSLAGSRRELFF
TRBV5-1	TRBJ2-5	many	NA	TGCGCCAGCAGCCCTACTCATGGAGGGACCCAGTACTTC	CASSPTHGGTQYF
TRBV27	TRBJ1-2	many	TRBD1	TGTGCCACCCTACGGACAGGGACCTATGGCTACACCTTC	CATLRTGTYGYTF
TRBV12-3/TRBV12-4	TRBJ2-7	few	NA	TGTGCCAGCAGTTTCGCAGGGCCGTCCTACGAGCAGTACTTC	CASSFAGPSYEQYF
TRBV5-5	TRBJ2-3	few	NA	TGTGCCAGCAGCTTGGAACTAGCCCGAGATACGCAGTATTTT	CASSLELARDTQYF
TRBV27	TRBJ1-5	NA	TRBD1	TGTACCAGCAGTTTAACGCCGATTCTGACAGGGGCTACCAATCAGCCCCAGCATTTT	CTSSLTPILTGATNQPQHF
TRBV12-3/TRBV12-4	TRBJ1-1	NA	NA	TGTGCCAGCACTAAGACGGAAGTGGATGAAGCTTTCTTT	CASTKTEVDEAFF
TRBV12-3/TRBV12-4	TRBJ1-3	few	TRBD1	TGTGCCAGCAGCAGGGGGTATTCTGGAAACACCATATATTTT	CASSRGYSGNTIYF
TRBV12-3/TRBV12-4	TRBJ2-1	NA	NA	TGTGCCAGCAGAACGGGGGACTCTCTAAGCTCCTACAATGAGCAGTTCTTC	CASRTGDSLSSYNEQFF
TRBV24-1	TRBJ2-1	NA	NA	TGTGCCACCAGTGATCTTGGGGAGCAGTTCTTC	CATSDLGEQFF
TRBV3-1	TRBJ2-1	many	NA	TGTGCCAGCAGCCCCACGCAGGGGTTCGATGAGCAGTTCTTC	CASSPTQGFDEQFF
TRBV5-6	TRBJ2-2	NA	NA	TGTGCCAGCAGCTTTGGCCAAGGGACGAACACCGGGGAGCTGTTTTTT	CASSFGQGTNTGELFF
TRBV7-3	TRBJ1-2	few	NA	TGTGCCAGCAGCGTTTCCCGGGATGCTGGCTACACCTTC	CASSVSRDAGYTF